The T cell receptor (beta chain) described here comes from a study of T cells in Graves' hyperthyroidism and ophthalmopathy. A remark on this clonotype: Its antigen is as yet unknown. A much larger clone differs by one base, so this may be a read error.

PBMCs were collected from an approximately 10 ml volume of fresh peripheral blood. The study's findings and limits: Ophthalmopathy could be told apart from stable hyperthyroidism with a 13 V-J model.

Regions amplified from RNA transcripts were the TCR beta CDR3 regions. HTBI primers were the set used in a first-round RT-PCR of the TCR CDR3. In TCRdb, the multiplex PCR reads were re-called with MiXCR into one record per CDR3 protein. The sample records roughly 660,000 distinct CDR3 sequences, 15% to 20% being singletons. This CDR3 is 15 amino acids long. V was shortened by 6 bases and J by 7 bases, with 22 bases between the two germline ends. The sequencing input was blood. The chain carries TRBV12-3 or TRBV12-4 and TRBJ2-7; tentatively, D is TRBD2 (7 bases). This TCR was sampled from a man in his fifties or sixties with Graves' hyperthyroidism. Here the CDR3 reads CASSLGGHSMEEQYF. The CDR3 DNA reads as TGTGCCAGCAGCCTCGGGGGGCACAGTATGGAGGAGCAGTACTTC.